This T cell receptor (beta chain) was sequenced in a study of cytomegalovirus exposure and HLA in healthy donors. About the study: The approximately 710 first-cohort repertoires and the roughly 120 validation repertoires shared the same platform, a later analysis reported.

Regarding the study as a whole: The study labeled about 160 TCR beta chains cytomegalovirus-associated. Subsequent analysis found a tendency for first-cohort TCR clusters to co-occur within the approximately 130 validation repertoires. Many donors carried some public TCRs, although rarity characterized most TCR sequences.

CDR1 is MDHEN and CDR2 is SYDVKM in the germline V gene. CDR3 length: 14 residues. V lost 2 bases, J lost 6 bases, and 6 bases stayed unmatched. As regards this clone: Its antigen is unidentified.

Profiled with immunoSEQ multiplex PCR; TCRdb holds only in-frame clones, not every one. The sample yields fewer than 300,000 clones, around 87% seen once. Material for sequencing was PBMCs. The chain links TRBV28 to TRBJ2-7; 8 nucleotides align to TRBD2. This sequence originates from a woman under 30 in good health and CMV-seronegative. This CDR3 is CASSLPGGPFEQYF. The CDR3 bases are TGTGCCAGCAGTTTACCGGGAGGGCCCTTCGAGCAGTACTTC.